Each of the 14 T cell receptor beta chains below was sequenced from the same sample in a study of blood T cell repertoires in COVID-19. Some clones are missing from TCRdb's copy, which holds only in-frame ones; the method was immunoSEQ multiplex PCR. The sample yields about 180,000 clones, more than 70% seen once. The sequenced sample was PBMCs or T cells enriched from blood (not recorded which). The receptors derive from a man between 60 and 70 years old who had recovered from COVID-19.

V is TRBV11-2 and J is TRBJ2-2, with TRBD2 as a possible D gene (7 bases). The CDR3 runs to 16 residues. Trimming removed 5 bases from V and 0 bases from J, with 13 bases in between. The germline V gene encodes CDR1 SGHAT and CDR2 FQNNGV. This CDR3 is CASSAVGGPNTGELFF. CDR3 coding DNA: TGTGCCAGCAGCGCGGTGGGGGGGCCGAACACCGGGGAGCTGTTTTTT. The full variable domain, rest sourced from reference TRBV11-2 and TRBJ2-2, is EAGVAQSPRYKIIEKRQSVAFWCNPISGHATLYWYQQILGQGPKLLIQFQNNGVVDDSQLPKDRFSAERLKGVDSTLKIQPAKLEDSAVYLCASSAVGGPNTGELFFGEGSRLTVL.

The chain is built from TRBV7-3 and TRBJ1-1, with TRBD1 identical over 12 bases. The CDR3 has 15 amino acids. V lost 2 bases to trimming and J lost 8 bases; unmatched junction nucleotides: 6. Per germline, CDR1 SGHTA and CDR2 FQGTGA. The CDR3 sequence: CASSLDVGTGGEAFF. Written as DNA, the CDR3 is TGTGCCAGCAGCTTAGATGTGGGGACAGGGGGCGAAGCTTTCTTT.

The rearrangement joins TRBV12-3 or TRBV12-4 to TRBJ1-4; perhaps TRBD1 as D (6 bases). CDR3 length: 13 residues. Trimming left V 6 bases short and J 7 bases short, with 12 bases between. CDR3 residues: CASSRGGGEKLFF. In DNA, the CDR3 is TGTGCCAGCAGCCGGGGAGGGGGTGAAAAACTGTTTTTT.

This rearrangement joins TRBV20-1 to TRBJ2-4; D uncertain. Trimming shortened V by 4 bases and J by 8 bases, and 9 bases separated the two germline ends. The length of the CDR3 is 11 residues. The germline V gene encodes CDR1 DFQATT and CDR2 SNEGSKA (reference sequence). The chain's CDR3 is CSANNPDIQYF. The CDR3 DNA is TGCAGTGCTAACAACCCCGACATTCAGTACTTC.

The chain has TRBV7-7 and TRBJ2-1; TRBD1 might be the D (5 bases). Between the trimmed V and J ends, which lost 1 base and 8 bases, there was a span of 9 bases. The CDR3 length is 13 residues. The V gene's germline CDR1 is SSHAT and CDR2 FNYEAQ (reference sequence). The CDR3 DNA reads as TGTGCCAGCAGCTTAGGGGGCGATGATGAGCAGTTCTTC. It translates to CASSLGGDDEQFF.

The V gene is TRBV24-1, the J gene TRBJ1-1; the D is unclear. Looked up from germline, CDR1 is KGHDR and CDR2 is SFDVKD. Between the trimmed V and J ends, which lost 4 bases and 4 bases, there was a span of 9 bases. This CDR3 is 13 amino acids long. The CDR3 protein is CATSDPGGTEAFF. CDR3 DNA: TGTGCCACCAGTGACCCCGGTGGCACTGAAGCTTTCTTT.

This chain joins TRBV9 and TRBJ2-7, with D tentatively TRBD1 (6 bases). V was cut by 2 bases and J by 6 bases, with 15 bases left in between. Germline-derived CDR1 and CDR2 are SGDLS and YYNGEE. This CDR3 is built from 14 residues. This CDR3 reads CASSVNTGWGEQYF. The DNA for the CDR3 is TGTGCCAGCAGCGTTAATACAGGGTGGGGCGAGCAGTACTTC.

V gene TRBV6-6 combines with J gene TRBJ1-1; 7 bases are shared with TRBD1. Germline CDR1 is MNHNY and CDR2 is SVGAGI (reference sequence). V lost 7 bases to trimming and J lost 4 bases; unmatched junction nucleotides: 6. The CDR3 runs 13 residues. The CDR3 loop is CASNSNRGTEAFF. The CDR3 DNA reads as TGTGCCAGCAACTCTAACAGGGGCACTGAAGCTTTCTTT.

This clone was counted a single time. The V gene is TRBV25-1, the J gene TRBJ2-7; tentatively, D is TRBD1 (7 bases). The CDR3 is made up of 16 amino acids. Germline values: CDR1 MGHDK, CDR2 SYGVNS. V lost 3 bases and J lost 0, with 15 bases in between. DNA for the CDR3: TGTGCCAGCAGTGACTCAGGGGGACTCCGCTCCTACGAGCAGTACTTC. It translates to CASSDSGGLRSYEQYF.

The chain links TRBV9 to TRBJ2-1, with 7 bases lining up with TRBD2. From germline, CDR1 is SGDLS and CDR2 YYNGEE. CDR3 length: 13 residues. J gave up 11 bases and V 3 bases, and 8 bases lay outside the gene matches. This CDR3 reads CASSARGAGKQFF. The CDR3, as DNA: TGTGCCAGCAGCGCGAGGGGAGCGGGGAAGCAGTTCTTC.

The genes are TRBV28 and TRBJ1-3, with D possibly matching TRBD1 (6 bases). V was clipped by 6 bases and J by 0 bases, with 9 bases between them. The CDR3 sequence is 14 residues long. The germline gives CDR1 MDHEN, CDR2 SYDVKM. The CDR3: CASRTGGSGNTIYF. The CDR3 DNA reads TGTGCCAGCAGGACAGGAGGCTCTGGAAACACCATATATTTT. Together with reference TRBV28 and TRBJ1-3, the CDR3 gives the full variable domain: DVKVTQSSRYLVKRTGEKVFLECVQDMDHENMFWYRQDPGLGLRLIYFSYDVKMKEKGDIPEGYSVSREKKERFSLILESASTNQTSMYLCASRTGGSGNTIYFGEGSWLTVV.

The count of this clone is one. The CDR3 sequence is CASEPNGGLYNEQFF. CDR3 DNA sequence: TGCGCCAGCGAGCCCAACGGGGGGCTTTACAATGAGCAGTTCTTC. V is TRBV4-1 and J is TRBJ2-1, with a weak D call TRBD2 (7 bases). Deletions cut 8 bases from V and 4 bases from J, with 18 bases between. This CDR3 is 15 amino acids long. CDR1 MGHRA and CDR2 YSYEKL come from the germline V gene.

This clone was detected only once. The rearrangement uses TRBV18 and TRBJ1-1; D ambiguous. The germline CDR1 and CDR2 sequences are KGHSH and LQKENI. CDR3 length equals 15 residues. Trimming took off 1 base at V and 6 bases at J, with 15 bases between the two ends. CDR3 in amino acids: CASSPLELYSAEAFF. DNA of the CDR3: TGTGCCAGCTCACCACTTGAATTATACTCCGCTGAAGCTTTCTTT.

The rearrangement links TRBV24-1 to TRBJ1-3; 8 bases match TRBD1. Germline assignment: CDR1 KGHDR and CDR2 SFDVKD. The CDR3 totals 15 residues. With V trimmed by 10 bases and J by 4 bases, 11 bases remained unmatched. DNA for the CDR3: TGTGCCACTAAAGGACAGGGCAGGCGGGGAAACACCATATATTTT. Protein: CATKGQGRRGNTIYF.